This T cell receptor beta chain came from a study of cytomegalovirus exposure and HLA in healthy donors. Study observations and caveats: Immune exposure was documented only through CMV serostatus. Accurate prediction of HLA-A and HLA-B alleles (for most subjects) was reportedly achieved from TCR beta sequences.

V lost 3 bases to trimming and J lost 6 bases; unmatched junction nucleotides: 4. CDR1 is KGHSH, CDR2 LQKENI, per germline. The CDR3 extends over 13 amino acids. The PCR used 60 Vbeta and 13 Jbeta primers. The method was immunoSEQ multiplex PCR; TCRdb's version includes in-frame clones alone and lacks a portion of them. The sample has about 220,000 clones, just over 75% seen once; the top ten hold 0.63%. A note on this clone: Its antigen remains unknown.

Sequencing was carried out using PBMCs. The rearrangement uses TRBV18 and TRBJ1-2; TRBD1 matches 7 bases. This TCR derives from a young man in good health and CMV-seronegative. In DNA, the CDR3 is TGTGCCAGCTCACCCCGGACAGGCAATGGCTACACCTTC. Amino acids: CASSPRTGNGYTF. Based on the CDR3 plus reference TRBV18 and TRBJ1-2, the full variable domain is NAGVMQNPRHLVRRRGQEARLRCSPMKGHSHVYWYRQLPEEGLKFMVYLQKENIIDESGMPKERFSAEFPKEGPSILRIQQVVRGDSAAYFCASSPRTGNGYTFGSGTRLTVV.